This T cell receptor (beta chain) came from a study of cytomegalovirus exposure and HLA in healthy donors. Findings of the study overall: The classifier reportedly diagnosed cytomegalovirus status with high sensitivity and specificity. Rarity marked most TCR sequences, yet some public TCRs occurred in many donors. In an earlier analysis, productive rearrangement rates for most beta V segments clustered near 87% or 30%.

This clone was counted a few times. As yet, its antigen is unknown. Looked up from germline, CDR1 is SEHNR and CDR2 is FQNEAQ (reference sequence). The CDR3 runs 15 residues. Trimming removed 5 bases from V and 7 bases from J; junction bases left unmatched: 10. The PCR had 60 Vbeta and 13 Jbeta primers. This table comes from immunoSEQ multiplex PCR, and its TCRdb copy is limited to in-frame clones, with some not included. The sample has 150,000 to 200,000 clones; 75% to 80% are singletons. This cohort consisted of healthy bone marrow donors. This TCR came from a man aged 35-49 years in good health and CMV-seropositive. The chain is built from TRBV7-9 and TRBJ2-1; 8 bases agree with TRBD2. The material sequenced was PBMCs. For the CDR3, the DNA is TGTGCCAGCAGCCTCAGCGGGAGCGTGGGAAATGAGCAGTTCTTC. It codes for CASSLSGSVGNEQFF.